The TCR beta chain described here comes from a study of identifying expanded T cells in peripheral blood. Whole-study results and caveats: Across healthy donors, higher total template counts meant significantly greater roughly two-week count variance. Differentially abundant clones: about 1.2 between replicates, about 15 at around 2 weeks, 19 to 20 at four.

The CDR3 contains 16 residues. V gave up 0 bases and J gave up 7 bases; unmatched junction bases: 9. CDR1 and CDR2 (germline): SGHRS, YFSETQ. During the collection period, no donor immune events like infections were recorded. The method was immunoSEQ multiplex PCR; TCRdb's version includes in-frame clones alone and lacks a portion of them. This table has around 100,000 clones, approximately 88% appearing once. This clone appeared once. Its antigen is unidentified. Material: blood. The TCR sequence derives from a person aged 18-70 years in good health. This chain joins TRBV5-1 and TRBJ2-2; TRBD2 agrees at 7 bases. The CDR3 sequence is CASSLANQGGVGELFF. CDR3 sequence (DNA): TGCGCCAGCAGCTTGGCCAACCAGGGAGGGGTCGGGGAGCTGTTTTTT.